This T cell receptor beta chain was sequenced for a study of blood T cell repertoires in COVID-19. Study as a whole: The cDNA or gDNA used as material had been derived from T cells, B-cell-depleted T cells, or PBMCs.

Methods used by the authors: The assay estimated nucleated cells by amplifying reference gene primers. Here immunoSEQ multiplex PCR was the method, and the copy in TCRdb shows in-frame clones only, minus some. The V and J calls and clone size are taken from that table; D and trimming were inferred from the DNA. The table shows 200,000 to 300,000 clones, with 84% occurring only once. Germline V gene sequence: CDR1 KGHSH, CDR2 LQKENI. The CDR3 spans 15 residues. V lost 8 bases and J lost 3, with 18 bases in between. The specimen sequenced was peripheral blood. This TCR derives from a human donor in a cohort sampled during active COVID-19. This chain links TRBV18 with TRBJ2-3, with D possibly being TRBD2 (6 bases). CDR3 residues: CASQSGAGRTDTQYF. The CDR3 bases are TGTGCCAGCCAATCCGGGGCGGGGAGGACAGATACGCAGTATTTT.